This TCR beta chain was sequenced for a study of shared clonotypes between healthy human individuals. Study summary: Donors had three CD4 naive, three CD4 memory, two CD8 naive and one CD8 memory plate apiece.

Sequencing used immunoSEQ multiplex PCR; TCRdb keeps in-frame clones, though not all of them. The sample lists under 1,100,000 clones; 70% to 80% were seen once. V lost 5 bases and J lost 2, with 15 bases in between. CDR1 and CDR2 from the germline V gene are SGHTA and FQGTGA. The CDR3 contains 15 residues. The source material was memory CD4+ T cells from PBMCs. Sample subset: CD45RA-negative fraction. The chain has TRBV7-3 and TRBJ1-2, with D tentatively TRBD1 (5 bases). The sequence derives from a man aged 18 to 29 in good health. Some clones in this sample may be carry-over from other donors' samples. CDR3 residues: CASSPTPGLNYGYTF. DNA of the CDR3: TGTGCCAGCAGCCCGACCCCAGGGTTAAACTATGGCTACACCTTC. Using reference TRBV7-3 and TRBJ1-2 for the parts outside the CDR3, the full variable domain is GAGVSQTPSNKVTEKGKYVELRCDPISGHTALYWYRQSLGQGPEFLIYFQGTGAADDSGLPNDRFFAVRPEGSVSTLKIQRTERGDSAVYLCASSPTPGLNYGYTFGSGTRLTVV.